The 32 T cell receptor beta chains presented below share a single source sample, sequenced in a study of CXCR3-negative and CXCR3-positive naive CD8 T cells. Study findings and constraints: In CXCR3-positive naive cells, the TRB CDR3s were more hydrophobic than in CXCR3-negative naive cells.

TRB cDNA libraries were made by UMI-labeled 5' RACE. TCRdb re-called the 5' RACE reads; every CDR3 protein appears as one record, without DNA. In total, the table holds several thousand distinct CDR3 sequences. These TCRs' antigens remain unknown. The specimen was naive CXCR3+ CD8+ T cells from blood. Sample subset: CD45RO-CCR7+CD27+CD95- naive CD8+ T cells expressing CXCR3 (TNR3+). The receptors stem from a human donor in good health. Some clones in this sample may be carry-over from other donors' samples.

This clonotype is called medium-sized based on its frequency. CDR3 sequence: CASSKSETANYGYTF. J is TRBJ1-2 and V is TRBV21-1. TRBV21-1 is flagged as a pseudogene. The CDR3 runs to 15 residues.

Its frequency marks this clonotype as medium-sized. The V gene is TRBV13, the J gene TRBJ2-1; TCRdb gives TRBD1 as the D gene, but with no DNA this cannot be confirmed. Per germline, CDR1 PRHDT and CDR2 FYEKMQ (reference sequence). The CDR3 sequence is 12 residues long. The CDR3 sequence: CASSLEGNEQFF.

Judged by frequency, this clonotype is medium-sized. The chain links TRBV5-1 to TRBJ2-1; TCRdb names TRBD1, which stays unverified in the absence of DNA. The germline V gene encodes CDR1 SGHRS and CDR2 YFSETQ. CDR3 length equals 12 residues. The CDR3 sequence is CASSLGVDREFF.

This chain connects TRBV5-1 to TRBJ2-1; TCRdb's D call of TRBD1 is untestable without DNA. The V gene's germline CDR1 is SGHRS and CDR2 YFSETQ. This CDR3 is 16 amino acids long. Here the CDR3 reads CASSTDLAPNYNEQFF.

Considering frequency, this clonotype is medium-sized. The chain employs TRBV20-1 and TRBJ2-1; TCRdb calls TRBD2, which cannot be checked without DNA. CDR3 length equals 16 residues. In germline, CDR1 is DFQATT, CDR2 SNEGSKA (reference sequence). CDR3 region: CSARDPTAGDWNEQFF.

The rearrangement links TRBV29-1 to TRBJ2-1; no DNA is available, so the TRBD2 call from TCRdb remains unchecked. Germline values: CDR1 SQVTM, CDR2 ANQGSEA. The CDR3 length is 14 residues. Here the CDR3 reads CSVGVTSVPNEQFF.

The rearrangement joins TRBV5-6 to TRBJ2-1. CDR3 length: 14 residues. CDR1 and CDR2 from the germline V gene are SGHDT and YYEEEE. The CDR3 sequence is CASSLGSFYNEQFF.

This clonotype counts as medium-sized by frequency. The chain couples TRBV11-2 to TRBJ2-1. The CDR3 totals 12 residues. CDR1 and CDR2 (germline): SGHAT, FQNNGV. CDR3 loop: CASSMVLDEQFF.

The rearrangement uses TRBV9 and TRBJ2-7; no DNA is available, so the TRBD1 call from TCRdb remains unchecked. The germline CDR1 and CDR2 sequences are SGDLS and YYNGEE. The CDR3 is made up of 13 amino acids. The CDR3 protein is CASSATGNDEQYF.

This clonotype is called medium-sized (0.01 to 0.1%) based on its frequency. This chain joins TRBV5-1 and TRBJ2-5; the D call of TRBD1 rests on TCRdb alone, since no DNA is present to check it. This CDR3 has 15 amino acids. CDR1 is SGHRS, CDR2 YFSETQ, per germline. The CDR3 spells CASSWGTGVGETQYF.

The chain links TRBV11-2 to TRBJ2-3. CDR3 size: 12 residues. Germline V CDR1 and CDR2: SGHAT, FQNNGV. CDR3 sequence: CASSLVTDTQYF.

In terms of frequency, this clonotype is medium-sized. The chain combines TRBV29-1 with TRBJ2-1; checking the TCRdb D call of TRBD1 is not possible without DNA. Germline V gene sequence: CDR1 SQVTM, CDR2 ANQGSEA. The CDR3 loop spans 14 amino acids. CDR3: CSVATGHSYNEQFF.

Judged by frequency, this clonotype is medium-sized. V and J are TRBV6-5 and TRBJ2-3. This CDR3 is built from 16 residues. Germline-derived CDR1 and CDR2 are MNHEY and SVGAGI. CDR3 loop: CASSYSGGLITDTQYF.

J is TRBJ2-1 and V is TRBV20-1; TCRdb's D call, TRBD2, is unchecked because there is no DNA. The CDR3 runs to 14 residues. The germline V gene has CDR1 DFQATT and CDR2 SNEGSKA (reference sequence). CDR3 in amino acids: CSAGLAGGWYEQFF.

This clonotype is identified as medium-sized (0.01 to 0.1%) from frequency. J is TRBJ1-5 and V is TRBV27; checking the TCRdb D call of TRBD1 is not possible without DNA. This CDR3 is built from 14 residues. In germline, CDR1 is MNHEY, CDR2 SMNVEV (reference sequence). The CDR3: CASSRTGGLQPQHF.

This clonotype shows up as medium-sized by frequency. The chain recombines TRBV19 with TRBJ1-5; the TCRdb D gene call, TRBD1, has no DNA to confirm it. CDR1 is LNHDA, CDR2 SQIVND, per germline (reference sequence). The CDR3 sequence is 15 residues long. The CDR3 sequence: CASSISWDLEQPQHF.

This clonotype registers medium-sized by frequency. V usage is TRBV12-3 or TRBV12-4 and J usage is TRBJ1-1; TCRdb outputs TRBD1, but without DNA this stays unchecked. The CDR3 contains 12 residues. The CDR3 protein is CASSPVGTEAFF.

The rearrangement uses TRBV28 and TRBJ2-4. Germline V CDR1 and CDR2: MDHEN, SYDVKM. The CDR3 has 12 amino acids. CDR3 protein: CASSLAGNIQYF.

This clonotype is medium-sized by frequency. The rearrangement links TRBV7-2 to TRBJ2-3; TCRdb picks TRBD1, but there is no DNA to check that call. CDR3 length: 16 amino acids. Germline CDR1 is SGHTA and CDR2 is FQGNSA. The CDR3 region is CASSLPRDASTDTQYF. Together with reference TRBV7-2 and TRBJ2-3, the CDR3 gives the full variable domain: GAGVSQSPSNKVTEKGKDVELRCDPISGHTALYWYRQSLGQGLEFLIYFQGNSAPDKSGLPSDRFSAERTGGSVSTLTIQRTQQEDSAVYLCASSLPRDASTDTQYFGPGTRLTVL.

V usage is TRBV28 and J usage is TRBJ2-7; lacking DNA, the TRBD2 call made by TCRdb goes unchecked. Germline assignment: CDR1 MDHEN and CDR2 SYDVKM. The CDR3 has 15 amino acids. CDR3 amino acids: CASRVLAGGRYEQYF.

The gene calls are TRBV28 and TRBJ2-3. The CDR3 covers 11 residues. Germline V gene lookup returns CDR1 MDHEN and CDR2 SYDVKM. The CDR3 region is CASSFNQAQYF.

This clonotype ranks as medium-sized in terms of frequency. The chain is built from TRBV2 and TRBJ2-1; there is no DNA to check the TCRdb D call of TRBD2. The CDR3 runs to 17 residues. The germline CDR1 and CDR2 sequences are SNHLY and FYNNEI. CDR3 loop: CASSRGDGSSLNNEQFF.

Judged by frequency, this clonotype is medium-sized. The rearrangement uses TRBV29-1 and TRBJ1-1. This CDR3 is built from 13 residues. Per the germline V gene, CDR1 is SQVTM and CDR2 is ANQGSEA. CDR3 sequence: CSADPGGNTEAFF.

This clonotype is classed as medium-sized by frequency. The rearrangement joins TRBV29-1 to TRBJ2-3; TCRdb outputs TRBD1, but without DNA this stays unchecked. This CDR3 is built from 14 residues. The germline CDR1 and CDR2 sequences are SQVTM and ANQGSEA. Here the CDR3 reads CSVAPGSSTDTQYF.

This clonotype shows up as medium-sized by frequency. This sequence joins TRBV20-1 and TRBJ2-3; the TCRdb call, TRBD2, lacks DNA for checking. The germline V gene encodes CDR1 DFQATT and CDR2 SNEGSKA (reference sequence). This CDR3 comprises 17 residues. CDR3 amino acids: CSALEAGVVSSTDTQYF.

Its frequency marks this clonotype as medium-sized. The chain combines TRBV20-1 with TRBJ1-2. CDR3 size: 13 residues. Germline loops: CDR1 DFQATT, CDR2 SNEGSKA (reference sequence). The CDR3 sequence: CSARAKENYGYTF.

This clonotype is labeled medium-sized (0.01 to 0.1%) based on frequency. The J gene is TRBJ2-3, the V gene TRBV20-1. In germline, CDR1 is DFQATT, CDR2 SNEGSKA (reference sequence). This CDR3 has 16 residues. The CDR3 sequence is CSARGWQKRGTDTQYF.

The J gene is TRBJ2-1, the V gene TRBV7-3; TCRdb's D call of TRBD1 is untestable without DNA. Germline assignment: CDR1 SGHTA and CDR2 FQGTGA. The CDR3 is 17 residues long. This CDR3 is CASSLNVGVRPYNEQFF.

By frequency, this clonotype registers medium-sized (0.01 to 0.1%). This rearrangement joins TRBV12-3 or TRBV12-4 to TRBJ2-1; TCRdb lists TRBD2, though no DNA is available to test this call. This CDR3 comprises 16 residues. The CDR3 sequence: CASSFFGAEAYNEQFF.

According to its frequency, this clonotype is medium-sized (0.01 to 0.1%). V gene TRBV12-3 or TRBV12-4 combines with J gene TRBJ1-3. The CDR3 spans 16 residues. The CDR3: CASTLGSVGAGNTIYF.

V is TRBV25-1 and J is TRBJ2-5; with no DNA, the TCRdb D assignment of TRBD1 cannot be verified. The CDR3 covers 13 residues. The V gene's germline CDR1 is MGHDK and CDR2 SYGVNS. The CDR3 loop reads CASSELGAETQYF.

Judged by frequency, this clonotype is medium-sized (0.01 to 0.1%). The CDR3 region is CASSSASREGVYEQYF. The chain carries TRBV12-3 or TRBV12-4 and TRBJ2-7; TCRdb's D call of TRBD2 is untestable without DNA. CDR3 length: 16 residues.